Described below is a single TCR beta chain sequence and its context. From the RT-PCR reads, TCRdb called clonotypes with MiXCR, one entry per CDR3 protein. Of hundreds of thousands of distinct CDR3 sequences in the sample, over 9% were seen once. This specimen belongs to a study of response to subunit inactivated influenza vaccine. This same sample was also taken into another study, of T cells expressing NK-cell markers. That investigation notes: The TCR beta cDNA came from 5'RACE template switching with UMIs. The eight sequenced donors comprised seven who were HCMV-seropositive and one who was seronegative. Leadership of the CD3+CD56-NKG2C+ fraction also belonged to these clonotypes in four donors. Expanded NKG2C+ T cell clones had unclear HCMV specificity.

Sequencing used PBMCs from blood, obtained on the day of vaccination. The origin of this receptor is a middle-aged man who received an inactivated influenza vaccine.

The CDR3 DNA follows: TGTGCCAGCAGCTACATACGAGGTAATGAGCAGTTCTTC. Translation gives CASSYIRGNEQFF. The chain has TRBV12-3 or TRBV12-4 and TRBJ2-1; the D is unclear. The ends were cut back, 6 bases at V and 7 bases at J, with 13 bases in the middle. The CDR3 runs to 13 residues.